This T cell receptor (beta chain) was observed in a study of blood T cell repertoires in COVID-19 (dated by TCRdb to about 2020). About the investigation overall: The collaborator samples originated in the United States, Italy and Spain and spanned the acute and convalescent phases of COVID-19. The prospective study material was composed of cDNA or gDNA derived from T cells, B-cell-depleted T cells, or PBMCs. The dataset comprised deeply sampled blood TCRbeta repertoires from subjects exposed to, actively infected with, or recovered from COVID-19. The repertoires were made available in a free public database intended to serve as a resource for research on the immune response to SARS-CoV-2. Samples were obtained from the ongoing ImmuneRACE study (first 160 participants) and from 1,254 subjects provided by 6 global collaborators. A de-identified subject ID, COVID-19 status, age in years and sex were almost always included in the sample metadata. Where available, HLA class I and class II types were taken from metadata supplied by the sample provider and were not determined by assay-based typing.

Comments on this clone: Its antigen is unknown. Within one base of it there is no much larger clone, and no base qualities were kept.

The CDR1 and CDR2 encoded by the germline V gene are MNHEY and SVGAGI. V loses 7 bases of germline sequence and J loses 3 bases, and the interval between the two ends is 12 bases. Spanning cysteine to phenylalanine, the CDR3 consists of 13 amino acids. Solely the CDR3 DNA is kept, with 39 bases framed from the first base. Study-wide findings and limitations: The amount of clinical and demographic metadata varied by source and participant and was provided uncurated.

One collaborating source in Seattle enrolled patients during active infection and followed them longitudinally through the course of disease. The collaborating institutions used their own protocols to collect whole blood in K2EDTA tubes. For TCRbeta analysis, collaborator samples were shipped as frozen whole blood, as isolated PBMCs, or as DNA extracted from either sample type. TCRbeta CDR3 regions were amplified from genomic DNA using the immunoSEQ Assay, a bias-controlled multiplex PCR. The study's own analysis went as follows. Nucleated cell counts per sample were estimated from amplification of reference gene primers within the assay. To quantify the absolute abundance of each unique TCRbeta CDR3 rearrangement, sequence reads were collapsed and filtered. For each sample, productive Simpson clonality was calculated as the square root of Simpson's diversity index over productive rearrangements. TCRdb limited this immuneACCESS table to in-frame rearrangements with V and J called. A share of clones is missing; checked studies link under half to unresolved V genes, and the rest is unexplained. The D gene and trimming were derived from the DNA, and the V and J assignments and clone size from that table. In all, the sample holds around 82,000 clones, and almost 85% of those were seen once. The ten largest clones represent roughly 9.6% of the sample.

The sequence is built from TRBV6-5 and TRBJ1-2; possibly the D gene is TRBD1, per 6 matching bases. Sequenced: peripheral blood. The sequence derives from a man between 50 and 59 years old with COVID-19, enrolled during active disease. The bases are TGTGCCAGCACTGCACGGACAGACTATGGCTACACCTTC. This sequence encodes CASTARTDYGYTF.